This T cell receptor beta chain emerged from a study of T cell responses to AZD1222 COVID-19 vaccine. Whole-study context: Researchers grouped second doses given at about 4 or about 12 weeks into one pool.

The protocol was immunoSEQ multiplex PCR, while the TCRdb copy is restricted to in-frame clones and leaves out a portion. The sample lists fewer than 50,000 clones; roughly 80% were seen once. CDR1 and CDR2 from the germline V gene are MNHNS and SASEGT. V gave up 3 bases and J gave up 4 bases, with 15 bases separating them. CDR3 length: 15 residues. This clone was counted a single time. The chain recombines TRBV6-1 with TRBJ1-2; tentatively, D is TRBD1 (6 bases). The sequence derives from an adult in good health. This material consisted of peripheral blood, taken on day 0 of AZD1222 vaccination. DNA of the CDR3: TGTGCCAGCAGTGATGGGGGGCGTGGGGTCTATGGCTACACCTTC. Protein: CASSDGGRGVYGYTF.